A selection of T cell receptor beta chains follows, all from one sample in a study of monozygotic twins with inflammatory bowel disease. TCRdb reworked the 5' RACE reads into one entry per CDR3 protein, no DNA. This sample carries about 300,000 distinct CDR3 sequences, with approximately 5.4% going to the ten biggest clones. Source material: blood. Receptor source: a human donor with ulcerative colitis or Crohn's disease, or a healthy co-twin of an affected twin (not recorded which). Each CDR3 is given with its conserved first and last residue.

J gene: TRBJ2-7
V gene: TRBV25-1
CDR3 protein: CASQRTGLSYEQYF

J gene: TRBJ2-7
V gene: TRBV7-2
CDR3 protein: CASIKGWTGDREQYF

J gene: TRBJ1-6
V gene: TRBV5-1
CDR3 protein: CASSLGGVQNNSPLHF

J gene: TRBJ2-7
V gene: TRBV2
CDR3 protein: CASSSAPGQGVYEQYF

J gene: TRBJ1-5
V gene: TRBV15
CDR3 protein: CATSSRAGQGANQPQHF

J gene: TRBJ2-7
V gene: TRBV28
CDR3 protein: CASTSGGTGNYEQYF

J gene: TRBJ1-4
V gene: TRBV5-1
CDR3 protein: CASRPGVEGEKLFF

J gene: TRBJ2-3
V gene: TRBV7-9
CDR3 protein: CASSLVISGATDTQYF

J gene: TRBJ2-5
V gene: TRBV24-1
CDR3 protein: CATSEVGGPQETQYF

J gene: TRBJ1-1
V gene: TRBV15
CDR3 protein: CATSRDHGTSTEAFF

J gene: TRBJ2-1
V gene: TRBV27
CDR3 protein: CASSRVAGGYNEQFF

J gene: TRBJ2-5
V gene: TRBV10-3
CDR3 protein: CAISVKEFEKTQYF

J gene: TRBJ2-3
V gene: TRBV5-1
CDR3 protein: CASSLVRSTDTQYF